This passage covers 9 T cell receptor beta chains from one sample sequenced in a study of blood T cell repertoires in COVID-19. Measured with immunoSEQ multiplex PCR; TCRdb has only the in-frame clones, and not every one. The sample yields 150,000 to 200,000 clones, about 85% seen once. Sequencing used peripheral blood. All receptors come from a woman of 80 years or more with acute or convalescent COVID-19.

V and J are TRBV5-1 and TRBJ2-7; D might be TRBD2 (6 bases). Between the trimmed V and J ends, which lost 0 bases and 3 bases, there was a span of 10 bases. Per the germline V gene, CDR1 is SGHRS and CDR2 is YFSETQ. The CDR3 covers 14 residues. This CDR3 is CASSLVEGSYEQYF. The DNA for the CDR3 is TGCGCCAGCAGCTTGGTGGAGGGGAGCTACGAGCAGTACTTC.

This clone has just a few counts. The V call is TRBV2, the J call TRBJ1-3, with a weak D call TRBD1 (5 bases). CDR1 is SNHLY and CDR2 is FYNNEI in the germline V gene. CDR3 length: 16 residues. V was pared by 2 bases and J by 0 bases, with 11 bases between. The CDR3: CASSEQTASSGNTIYF. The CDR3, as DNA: TGTGCCAGCAGTGAACAGACAGCAAGCTCTGGAAACACCATATATTTT.

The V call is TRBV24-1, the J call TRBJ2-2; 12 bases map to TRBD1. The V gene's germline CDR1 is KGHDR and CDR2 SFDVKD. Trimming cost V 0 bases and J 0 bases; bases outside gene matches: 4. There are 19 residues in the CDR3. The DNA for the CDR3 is TGTGCCACCAGTGATTTGGACGGGACAGGGGGCGCGAACACCGGGGAGCTGTTTTTT. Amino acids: CATSDLDGTGGANTGELFF.

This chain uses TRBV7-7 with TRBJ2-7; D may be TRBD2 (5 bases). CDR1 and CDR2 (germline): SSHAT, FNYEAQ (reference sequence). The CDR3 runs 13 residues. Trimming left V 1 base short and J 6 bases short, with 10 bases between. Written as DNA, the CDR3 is TGTGCCAGCAGCTTAGTAGAGGCGGGCGAGCAGTACTTC. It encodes CASSLVEAGEQYF. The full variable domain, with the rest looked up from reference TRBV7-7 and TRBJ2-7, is GAGVSQSPRYKVTKRGQDVTLRCDPISSHATLYWYQQALGQGPEFLTYFNYEAQPDKSGLPSDRFSAERPEGSISTLTIQRTEQRDSAMYRCASSLVEAGEQYFGPGTRLTVT.

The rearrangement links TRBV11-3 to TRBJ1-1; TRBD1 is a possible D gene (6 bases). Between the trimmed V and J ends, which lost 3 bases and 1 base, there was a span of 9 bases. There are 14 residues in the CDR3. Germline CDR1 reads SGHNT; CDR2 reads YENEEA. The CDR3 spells CASSLAGENTEAFF. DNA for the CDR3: TGTGCCAGCAGCTTGGCAGGGGAGAACACTGAAGCTTTCTTT.

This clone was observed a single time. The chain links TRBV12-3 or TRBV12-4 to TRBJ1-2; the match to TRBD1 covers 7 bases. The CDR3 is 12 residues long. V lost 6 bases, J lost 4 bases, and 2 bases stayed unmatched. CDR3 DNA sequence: TGTGCCAGCAGACACAGGGGCTATGGCTACACCTTC. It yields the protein CASRHRGYGYTF.

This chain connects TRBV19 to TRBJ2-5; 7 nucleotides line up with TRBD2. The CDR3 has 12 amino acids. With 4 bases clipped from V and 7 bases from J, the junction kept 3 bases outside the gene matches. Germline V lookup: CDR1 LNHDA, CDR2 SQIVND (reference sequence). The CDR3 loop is CASSSGSGTQYF. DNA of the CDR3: TGTGCCAGTAGTAGCGGGAGCGGGACCCAGTACTTC.

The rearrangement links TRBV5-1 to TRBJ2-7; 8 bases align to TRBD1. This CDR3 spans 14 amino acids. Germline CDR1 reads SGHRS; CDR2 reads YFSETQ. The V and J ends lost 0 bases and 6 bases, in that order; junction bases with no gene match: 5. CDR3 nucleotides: TGCGCCAGCAGCTTGGAACAGGGGGTGAGCGAGCAGTACTTC. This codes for CASSLEQGVSEQYF. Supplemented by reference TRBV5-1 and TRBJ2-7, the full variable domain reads KAGVTQTPRYLIKTRGQQVTLSCSPISGHRSVSWYQQTPGQGLQFLFEYFSETQRNKGNFPGRFSGRQFSNSRSEMNVSTLELGDSALYLCASSLEQGVSEQYFGPGTRLTVT.

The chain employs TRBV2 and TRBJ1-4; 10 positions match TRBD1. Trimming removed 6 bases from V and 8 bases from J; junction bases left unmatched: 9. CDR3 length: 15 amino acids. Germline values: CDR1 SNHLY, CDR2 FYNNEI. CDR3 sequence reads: CASRDRTGGKEKLFF. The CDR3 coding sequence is TGTGCCAGCAGGGATAGGACAGGGGGGAAAGAAAAACTGTTTTTT.